This T cell receptor beta chain was captured in a study of blood T cell repertoires in COVID-19. On the study more broadly: T cells, B-cell-depleted T cells, or PBMCs provided the cDNA or gDNA that served as material.

In the original processing: Counts of nucleated cells, estimated from reference gene primer amplification, were obtained. TCRdb keeps only in-frame clones here, not all; method: immunoSEQ multiplex PCR. The D gene and trimming were derived from the DNA, and the V and J assignments and clone size from that table. This table has 150,000 or so clones, 70% to 90% appearing once. The CDR3 has 13 residues. Germline loops: CDR1 MNHEY, CDR2 SVGAGI. The V gene lost 2 bases and the J gene lost 5 bases, with 8 bases spanning the gap. The V and J genes are TRBV6-5 and TRBJ2-3, with D unclear. The sequence was collected from a middle-aged woman with active or convalescent COVID-19. Source material: peripheral blood. The CDR3 DNA sequence: TGTGCCAGCAGTTACCTTCCGGGAGATACGCAGTATTTT. Translation gives CASSYLPGDTQYF.